The rows below give T cell receptor beta chains drawn from one sample of a study of T cells in Graves' hyperthyroidism and ophthalmopathy. One entry per CDR3 protein results from TCRdb running MiXCR on the multiplex PCR reads. The table has about 270,000 distinct CDR3 sequences, around 15% seen once. Sequenced input: blood. Every receptor here comes from a woman in her forties or fifties with Graves' hyperthyroidism that later progressed to Graves' ophthalmopathy. Each CDR3 is given with its conserved first and last residue. A D gene is named only where the DNA matches it firmly. Some rows mark clone size as missing; the rest say once, few, many or name a class of expanded clone.

>TRBV20-1|many|TRBJ2-1|TRBD1
TGCAGTGCTAGAGATCGACAGGGCCTCGCTCAGTTCTTC
CSARDRQGLAQFF
>TRBV20-1|few|TRBJ1-6|TRBD1
TGCAGTGCTAGAGTACAGGGGGGGAATTCACCCCTCCACTTT
CSARVQGGNSPLHF
>TRBV7-9|many|TRBJ1-2|TRBD1
TGTGCCAGCAGCTTAGCTGGACAGGGTAACTATGGCTACACCTTC
CASSLAGQGNYGYTF
>TRBV10-3|many|TRBJ1-1|TRBD1
TGTGCCATCAGTGAGACCCGGGACAGGGATCCCGGGACTGAAGCTTTCTTT
CAISETRDRDPGTEAFF
>TRBV13|many|TRBJ2-2|TRBD2
TGTGCCAGCAGCTTAAGTCCCTCGCGGGAGGTGTGGACCGGGGAGCTGTTTTTT
CASSLSPSREVWTGELFF
>TRBV2|many|TRBJ2-1|.
TGTGCCAGCAGTGAATTAGCGGCATACAATGAGCAGTTCTTC
CASSELAAYNEQFF
>TRBV28|many|TRBJ2-7|TRBD1
TGTGCCAGCAGTTTGGGGACAGGGGCGGAGGAGCAGTACTTC
CASSLGTGAEEQYF
>TRBV5-1|.|TRBJ2-5|TRBD2
TGCGCCAGCAGCTTGCGGGGACTAACAAATCAAGAGACCCAGTACTTC
CASSLRGLTNQETQYF
>TRBV28|few|TRBJ1-2|TRBD1
TGTGCCAGCAGTTTTCAAGGGACAGGATATGGCTACACCTTC
CASSFQGTGYGYTF
>TRBV27|many|TRBJ2-1|TRBD2
TGTGCCAGCAGTCGACGGCTGGCGGGAGGTGGTGAGCAGTTCTTC
CASSRRLAGGGEQFF
>TRBV14|.|TRBJ2-1|TRBD1
TGTGCCAGCAGCCAGGTTCGACAGGGTTTCGATGAGCAGTTCTTC
CASSQVRQGFDEQFF
>TRBV24-1|many|TRBJ2-1|.
TGTGCCACCAGTGACCCCACCGAAGGGGTCAATGAGCAGTTCTTC
CATSDPTEGVNEQFF
>TRBV3-1|many|TRBJ2-2|.
TGTGCCACCGGGACCCCTCTGGCCGGGGAGCTGTTTTTT
CATGTPLAGELFF
>TRBV10-1|few|TRBJ2-7|.
TGCGCCAGCAGTGAGTCGGGGAACGAGCAGTACTTC
CASSESGNEQYF
>TRBV3-1|.|TRBJ1-4|.
TGTGCCAGCAGCCAAGACCCGGGGGGGTTGGGTGAAAAACTGTTTTTT
CASSQDPGGLGEKLFF
>TRBV3-1|many|TRBJ1-2|TRBD1
TGTGCCAGCAGCCAAAGGGACAGGGAGCGCTACACCTTC
CASSQRDRERYTF
>TRBV12-3/TRBV12-4|many|TRBJ2-2|TRBD2
TGTGCCAGCAGTCGCCCGGGGGGGACCGGGGAGCTGTTTTTT
CASSRPGGTGELFF
>TRBV28|.|TRBJ1-4|.
TGTGCCAGCAGTTCCGGGACAAGGTCTAATGAAAAACTGTTTTTT
CASSSGTRSNEKLFF
>TRBV13|many|TRBJ2-7|TRBD1
TGTGCCAGCAGCCCTCGGACAGGCACATCCTACGAGCAGTACTTC
CASSPRTGTSYEQYF
>TRBV5-5|many|TRBJ2-4|.
TGTGCCAGCAGCGAGAACGCAAGGGCACGGGGAAACATTCAGTACTTC
CASSENARARGNIQYF
>TRBV28|few|TRBJ2-4|.
TGTGCCAGCAGTCCACAGGGAAGTAAAAACATTCAGTACTTC
CASSPQGSKNIQYF
>TRBV3-1|few|TRBJ2-4|.
TGTGCCAGCAGCCAAGCCCGGGGGACAGTAAACATTCAGTACTTC
CASSQARGTVNIQYF
>TRBV7-9|many|TRBJ2-5|.
TGTGCCAGCAGCTTAGAAGTACGGGAGACCCAGTACTTC
CASSLEVRETQYF
>TRBV12-5|few|TRBJ1-2|.
.
CASGLVGRGAGGHTF
>TRBV5-1|.|TRBJ1-4|TRBD1
TGCGCCAGCAGTACAGGGGGAAAGGAAAAACTGTTTTTT
CASSTGGKEKLFF
>TRBV7-6|many|TRBJ2-1|.
TGTGCCAGCAGCTTAGGGACTCTCAATGAGCAGTTCTTC
CASSLGTLNEQFF
>TRBV7-9|many|TRBJ2-5|.
TGTGCCAGCAGCTCTAACAGGGAGGGGAAAAAAGAGACCCAGTACTTC
CASSSNREGKKETQYF
>TRBV7-2|many|TRBJ2-7|TRBD1
TGTGCCAGCAGCCTGGGACAGGTTAAGAGCTCCTACGAGCAGTACTTC
CASSLGQVKSSYEQYF
>TRBV20-1|many|TRBJ2-5|TRBD1
TGCAGTGTTGAGGGGGACAGGGCCTCCCTAGCGTTCCAGTACTTC
CSVEGDRASLAFQYF